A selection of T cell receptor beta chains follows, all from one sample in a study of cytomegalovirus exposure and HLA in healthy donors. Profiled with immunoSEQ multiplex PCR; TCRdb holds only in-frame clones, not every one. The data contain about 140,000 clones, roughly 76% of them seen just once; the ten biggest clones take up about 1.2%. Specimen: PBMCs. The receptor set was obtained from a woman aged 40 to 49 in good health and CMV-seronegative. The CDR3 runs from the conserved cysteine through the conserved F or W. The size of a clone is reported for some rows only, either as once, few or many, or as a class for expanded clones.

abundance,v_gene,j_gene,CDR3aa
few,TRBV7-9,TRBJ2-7,CASSLGQGVTYEQYF
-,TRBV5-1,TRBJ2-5,CASSFGGGAGETQYF
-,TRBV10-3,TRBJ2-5,CAISEGGTETQYF
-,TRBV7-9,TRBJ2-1,CASSQGLAGTSSYNEQFF
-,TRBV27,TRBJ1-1,CASSLEENTEAFF
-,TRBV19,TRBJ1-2,CASSMETAVNYGYTF
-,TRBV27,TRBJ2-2,CASSASRAGKSGELFF
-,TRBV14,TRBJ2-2,CASSQTGGMFTGELFF
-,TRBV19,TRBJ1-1,CASSSQSGTEAFF
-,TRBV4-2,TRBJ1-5,CASSQGSYSNQPQHF
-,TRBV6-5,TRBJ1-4,CASKRGSTNEKLFF
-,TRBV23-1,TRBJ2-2,CASSTGQGPNTGELFF
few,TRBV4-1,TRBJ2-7,CASSQDPLISSYEQYF
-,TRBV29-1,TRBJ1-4,CSVRKQGINEKLFF
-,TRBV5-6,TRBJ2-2,CASSFSHRAGTGELFF
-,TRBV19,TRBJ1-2,CASSIPGFGGYTF
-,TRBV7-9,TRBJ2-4,CASSLRGAKNIQYF
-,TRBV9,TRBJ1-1,CASEPYYSGGAEAFF
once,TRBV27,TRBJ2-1,CASTFRGGYEQFF
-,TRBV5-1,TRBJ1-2,CASSLSGQEANYGYTF
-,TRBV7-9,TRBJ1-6,CASSLRTANSPLHF